The 26 T cell receptor beta chains below were found in one sample sequenced in a study of blood T cell repertoires in COVID-19. Measured with immunoSEQ multiplex PCR; TCRdb has only the in-frame clones, and not every one. The table shows under 500,000 clones, with roughly nine tenths occurring only once. Sequencing used PBMCs or T cells enriched from blood (not recorded which). These receptors originate from a woman between 18 and 29 years old with acute COVID-19.

Remarks on this clone: Other nucleotide sequences in the sample specify the same CDR3. The gene calls are TRBV19 and TRBJ1-5; D is perhaps TRBD1 (5 bases). The V end was cut by 3 bases, the J end by 2 bases, with 11 bases between. This CDR3 has 15 amino acids. Germline V gene sequence: CDR1 LNHDA, CDR2 SQIVND (reference sequence). The CDR3 DNA reads TGTGCCAGTAGTATTTGGGGGGATGGCAATCAGCCCCAGCATTTT. It is translated as CASSIWGDGNQPQHF.

The rearrangement joins TRBV5-1 to TRBJ2-5; 9 positions agree with TRBD2. This CDR3 is built from 15 residues. J gave up 4 bases and V 0 bases, and 4 bases lay outside the gene matches. Per the germline V gene, CDR1 is SGHRS and CDR2 is YFSETQ. The CDR3 spells CASSLAAGGPETQYF. CDR3 nucleotide sequence: TGCGCCAGCAGCTTGGCGGCGGGAGGGCCAGAGACCCAGTACTTC.

The rearrangement uses TRBV19 and TRBJ2-1; TRBD2 might be the D (6 bases). V was cut by 7 bases and J by 3 bases, with 22 bases left in between. The V gene's germline CDR1 is LNHDA and CDR2 SQIVND (reference sequence). The CDR3 sequence is 17 residues long. In nucleotides, the CDR3 is TGTGCCAGTACCGTACAAGACCCTCCGGGAGTCTACAATGAGCAGTTCTTC. This translates into CASTVQDPPGVYNEQFF.

The chain employs TRBV10-3 and TRBJ1-2; tentative D call: TRBD1 (5 bases). Germline assignment: CDR1 ENHRY and CDR2 SYGVKD. Trimming removed 9 bases at V and 8 bases at J, with 16 bases between. The CDR3 extends over 12 amino acids. The DNA for the CDR3 is TGTGCCATACAGGATACAAACGGCGGCTACACCTTC. Its protein is CAIQDTNGGYTF.

A single count supports this clone. The rearrangement joins TRBV27 to TRBJ1-4, with no clear D. The CDR3 runs to 15 residues. CDR1 is MNHEY and CDR2 is SMNVEV in the germline V gene (reference sequence). With 5 bases removed from V and 8 bases from J, the gap between germline ends came to 18 bases. The CDR3 coding sequence is TGTGCCAGCAGTCCCCAATGGGCCGGGAGGGAAAAACTGTTTTTT. Amino acid sequence: CASSPQWAGREKLFF. Full variable domain (outside the CDR3, taken from reference TRBV27 and TRBJ1-4): EAQVTQNPRYLITVTGKKLTVTCSQNMNHEYMSWYRQDPGLGLRQIYYSMNVEVTDKGDVPEGYKVSRKEKRNFPLILESPSPNQTSLYFCASSPQWAGREKLFFGSGTQLSVL.

The J gene is TRBJ1-5, the V gene TRBV7-2; D gene uncertain. Germline CDR1 and CDR2: SGHTA and FQGNSA. V lost 0 bases and J 6 bases, leaving 9 bases between the germline ends. The CDR3 loop spans 14 amino acids. The CDR3: CASSLAQTGQPQHF. In nucleotides, the CDR3 is TGTGCCAGCAGCTTAGCGCAGACGGGTCAGCCCCAGCATTTT.

This clone came up a few times. This chain uses TRBV7-9 with TRBJ2-7; tentative D call: TRBD1 (6 bases). Trimming cost V 3 bases and J 1 base, with 16 bases left between them. This CDR3 has 16 residues. CDR1 SEHNR and CDR2 FQNEAQ come from the germline V gene (reference sequence). CDR3 nucleotides: TGTGCCAGCAGCTTCCCCGGGACAAGGAGGTCCTACGAGCAGTACTTC. This encodes CASSFPGTRRSYEQYF.

The J gene is TRBJ1-5, the V gene TRBV25-1; tentative D call: TRBD1 (5 bases). This CDR3 spans 14 amino acids. The V and J ends lost 7 bases and 3 bases respectively, with 13 bases between them. The germline gives CDR1 MGHDK, CDR2 SYGVNS. DNA for the CDR3: TGTGCCAGCACCCCAAGGGGATTCAATCAGCCCCAGCATTTT. This encodes CASTPRGFNQPQHF.

This chain connects TRBV5-1 to TRBJ2-7; 9 bases fit TRBD1. The J segment lost 1 base and the V segment lost 0 bases, leaving 2 bases of the junction unmatched. Germline V gene data show CDR1 as SGHRS and CDR2 as YFSETQ. This CDR3 contains 15 residues. The CDR3 spells CASSLGQGGSYEQYF. The DNA for the CDR3 is TGCGCCAGCAGCTTGGGACAGGGGGGATCCTACGAGCAGTACTTC.

This clone was detected a few times. V is TRBV19 and J is TRBJ1-2; D gene unclear. The V gene lost 6 bases and the J gene lost 6 bases, with 14 bases spanning the gap. Germline CDR1 is LNHDA and CDR2 is SQIVND (reference sequence). CDR3 length: 13 residues. The CDR3 reads CASSRPGTNGYTF. As DNA, the CDR3 is TGTGCCAGTAGCAGGCCGGGAACTAATGGCTACACCTTC.

This sequence joins TRBV2 and TRBJ2-1; D gene ambiguous. Trimming removed 2 bases at V and 7 bases at J, with 6 bases between. CDR1 and CDR2 (germline): SNHLY, FYNNEI. The CDR3 loop spans 12 amino acids. CDR3 loop: CASSEKSNEQFF. CDR3 nucleotide sequence: TGTGCCAGCAGTGAAAAGAGTAATGAGCAGTTCTTC.

The CDR3: CATSPGQGLANEQFF. As DNA, the CDR3 is TGTGCCACCAGTCCCGGACAGGGACTGGCCAATGAGCAGTTCTTC. The rearrangement uses TRBV24-1 and TRBJ2-1, with TRBD1 matching 8 bases. The CDR3 is made up of 15 amino acids. Germline V gives CDR1 KGHDR, CDR2 SFDVKD. The V and J ends lost 6 bases and 6 bases, in that order; junction bases with no gene match: 9.

This clone was counted between two and nine times. J is TRBJ2-1 and V is TRBV12-5; D is possibly TRBD1 (5 bases). Deletions cut 2 bases from V and 4 bases from J, with 12 bases between. Per the germline V gene, CDR1 is LGHNT and CDR2 is FRNRAP. This CDR3 spans 15 amino acids. The CDR3 DNA follows: TGTGCTAGTGGTTTGCAGGGCAGAACATACAATGAGCAGTTCTTC. It yields the protein CASGLQGRTYNEQFF.

V gene TRBV6-5 combines with J gene TRBJ2-7; no reliable D call. CDR1 and CDR2 from the germline V gene are MNHEY and SVGAGI. The ends were cut back, 6 bases at V and 5 bases at J, with 14 bases in the middle. The CDR3 covers 13 residues. The CDR3 coding sequence is TGTGCCAGCAGACACCCTCAGGCCCACGAGCAGTACTTC. Residues: CASRHPQAHEQYF.

This rearrangement joins TRBV7-2 to TRBJ1-1; the D gene is possibly TRBD1 (5 bases). The CDR3 runs 13 residues. V was clipped by 2 bases and J by 1 base, with 5 bases between them. Germline CDR1 and CDR2: SGHTA and FQGNSA. CDR3 in amino acids: CASSLQGNTEAFF. CDR3 bases: TGTGCCAGCAGCTTACAGGGGAACACTGAAGCTTTCTTT.

The V call is TRBV4-1, the J call TRBJ1-2, with 11 positions matching TRBD1. CDR3 length equals 15 residues. The germline CDR1 and CDR2 sequences are MGHRA and YSYEKL. After removal of 3 bases from V and 4 bases from J, the junction contained 4 bases not matched to a gene. The CDR3 here is CASSHGQGASYGYTF. The CDR3, as DNA: TGCGCCAGCAGCCACGGACAGGGGGCTAGCTATGGCTACACCTTC.

This chain connects TRBV7-8 to TRBJ2-4; D call uncertain. The CDR3 is made up of 16 amino acids. Trimming took off 2 bases at V and 0 bases at J, with 11 bases between the two ends. Germline V gene sequence: CDR1 SGHVS, CDR2 FQNEAQ. CDR3 in amino acids: CASSLSPYLAKNIQYF. The CDR3 DNA follows: TGTGCCAGCAGCTTAAGCCCATACCTAGCCAAAAACATTCAGTACTTC.

This clone was seen just once. The V call is TRBV7-2, the J call TRBJ2-7; weak D call: TRBD2 (6 bases). Germline CDR1 SGHTA, CDR2 FQGNSA. The CDR3 totals 12 residues. The V end lost 5 bases, the J end lost 6 bases, and 11 bases lay between the germline ends. The CDR3 region has the DNA TGTGCCAGCAGCCCCGGGACTTCCGAGCAGTACTTC. As protein: CASSPGTSEQYF. The complete variable domain, with remaining parts taken from reference TRBV7-2 and TRBJ2-7, reads GAGVSQSPSNKVTEKGKDVELRCDPISGHTALYWYRQSLGQGLEFLIYFQGNSAPDKSGLPSDRFSAERTGGSVSTLTIQRTQQEDSAVYLCASSPGTSEQYFGPGTRLTVT.

This clone was recorded once. The chain carries TRBV7-2 and TRBJ2-7; D possibly corresponds to TRBD1 (5 bases). V was trimmed by 3 bases and J by 6 bases, leaving 12 bases between them. CDR1 is SGHTA, CDR2 FQGNSA, per germline. The CDR3 extends over 13 amino acids. The CDR3 reads CASSLGPSGEQYF. The CDR3 DNA is TGTGCCAGCAGCTTGGGGCCCTCGGGCGAGCAGTACTTC.

The chain couples TRBV5-1 to TRBJ2-3, with D possibly matching TRBD2 (5 bases). Trimming left V 0 bases short and J 5 bases short, with 13 bases between. CDR3 length: 15 residues. Per germline, CDR1 SGHRS and CDR2 YFSETQ. CDR3 amino acids: CASSLGGSQRDTQYF. The CDR3 nucleotides are TGCGCCAGCAGCTTGGGAGGGAGTCAACGAGATACGCAGTATTTT.

The genes are TRBV3-1 (or the pseudogene TRBV3-2) and TRBJ2-3; D gene unclear. CDR1 is LGHDT, CDR2 YNNKEL, per germline (reference sequence). The CDR3 is 13 amino acids. V was clipped by 4 bases and J by 3 bases, with 8 bases between them. The CDR3 bases are TGTGCCAGCAGCCTTAGAAGAACAGATACGCAGTATTTT. Amino acid sequence: CASSLRRTDTQYF.

V usage is TRBV7-9 and J usage is TRBJ2-5; TRBD2 matches 11 bases. Germline V gene data show CDR1 as SEHNR and CDR2 as FQNEAQ (reference sequence). The CDR3 totals 18 residues. The V gene end was trimmed by 5 bases and the J gene end by 0 bases; junction bases not matched to a gene: 11. The CDR3 spells CASSPGTSGRGDQETQYF. The CDR3 DNA reads as TGTGCCAGCAGCCCCGGAACTAGCGGGAGAGGAGACCAAGAGACCCAGTACTTC.

The chain carries TRBV5-5 and TRBJ2-5; 13 bases match TRBD2. The length of the CDR3 is 16 residues. Per germline, CDR1 SGHKS and CDR2 YYEKEE (reference sequence). J lost 3 bases, V lost 4 bases, and 6 bases had no gene match. The DNA for the CDR3 is TGTGCCAGCAGCGCGCGACTAGCGGGGGGTGAAGAGACCCAGTACTTC. It yields the protein CASSARLAGGEETQYF. Together with reference TRBV5-5 and TRBJ2-5, the CDR3 gives the full variable domain: DAGVTQSPTHLIKTRGQQVTLRCSPISGHKSVSWYQQVLGQGPQFIFQYYEKEERGRGNFPDRFSARQFPNYSSELNVNALLLGDSALYLCASSARLAGGEETQYFGPGTRLLVL.

This chain connects TRBV5-1 to TRBJ2-1; 7 bases are shared with TRBD2. V lost 0 bases and J lost 10; bases outside the gene matches: 13. From germline, CDR1 is SGHRS and CDR2 YFSETQ. The CDR3 loop spans 16 amino acids. The CDR3 here is CASSLEASGRTEEQFF. The CDR3 coding sequence is TGCGCCAGCAGCTTGGAGGCTAGCGGCCGAACGGAGGAGCAGTTCTTC. Looking up the rest from reference TRBV5-1 and TRBJ2-1 gives the full variable domain: KAGVTQTPRYLIKTRGQQVTLSCSPISGHRSVSWYQQTPGQGLQFLFEYFSETQRNKGNFPGRFSGRQFSNSRSEMNVSTLELGDSALYLCASSLEASGRTEEQFFGPGTRLTVL.

The table lists this clone with a few counts. The rearrangement links TRBV7-2 to TRBJ1-5, with 7 bases that match TRBD1. This CDR3 has 16 residues. J was trimmed by 1 base and V by 1 base; bases with no gene match: 4. Germline V lookup: CDR1 SGHTA, CDR2 FQGNSA. In nucleotides, the CDR3 is TGTGCCAGCAGCTTAGACAGGGGTATGAGCAATCAGCCCCAGCATTTT. Translation: CASSLDRGMSNQPQHF. The full variable domain, completed using reference TRBV7-2 and TRBJ1-5, is GAGVSQSPSNKVTEKGKDVELRCDPISGHTALYWYRQSLGQGLEFLIYFQGNSAPDKSGLPSDRFSAERTGGSVSTLTIQRTQQEDSAVYLCASSLDRGMSNQPQHFGDGTRLSIL.

The V call is TRBV3-1 (or the pseudogene TRBV3-2), the J call TRBJ1-2, with a tentative D call TRBD1 (6 bases). CDR1 and CDR2 (germline): LGHDT, YNNKEL (reference sequence). The CDR3 runs 14 residues. Trimming pared 6 bases from V and 4 bases from J, leaving 15 bases between. CDR3 loop: CASSLQGSPYGYTF. CDR3 sequence (DNA): TGTGCCAGCAGTCTACAGGGCTCTCCCTATGGCTACACCTTC.